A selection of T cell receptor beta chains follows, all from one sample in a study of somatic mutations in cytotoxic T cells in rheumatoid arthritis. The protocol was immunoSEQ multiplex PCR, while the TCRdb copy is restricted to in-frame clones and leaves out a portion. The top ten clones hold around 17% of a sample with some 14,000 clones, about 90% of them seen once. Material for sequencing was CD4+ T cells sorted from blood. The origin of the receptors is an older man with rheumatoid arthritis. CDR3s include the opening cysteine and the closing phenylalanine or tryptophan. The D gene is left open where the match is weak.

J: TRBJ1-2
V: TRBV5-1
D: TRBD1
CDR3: CASSSSGTGGPNYGYTF
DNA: TGCGCCAGCAGCTCGTCCGGGACAGGGGGTCCTAACTATGGCTACACCTTC

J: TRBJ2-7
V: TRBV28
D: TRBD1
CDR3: CASRTGGQGSHEQYF
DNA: TGTGCCAGCAGGACAGGCGGACAGGGGTCCCACGAGCAGTACTTC

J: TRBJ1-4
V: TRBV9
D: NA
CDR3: CASSVVAGPPLYNEKLFF
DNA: TGTGCCAGCAGCGTAGTGGCAGGTCCGCCCCTGTATAATGAAAAACTGTTTTTT

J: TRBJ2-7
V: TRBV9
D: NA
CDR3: CASSVGGAGADLSAYEQYF
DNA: TGTGCCAGCAGCGTAGGGGGTGCAGGGGCGGACCTCTCGGCCTACGAGCAGTACTTC

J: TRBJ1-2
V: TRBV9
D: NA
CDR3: CASSPRAGLTNYGYTF
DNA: TGTGCCAGCAGCCCTAGGGCGGGTCTCACAAACTATGGCTACACCTTC

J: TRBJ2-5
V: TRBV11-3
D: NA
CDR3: CASSRGHQETQYF
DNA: TGTGCCAGCAGCAGGGGCCACCAAGAGACCCAGTACTTC

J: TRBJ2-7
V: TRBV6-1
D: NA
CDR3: CASSLHAQGYEQYF
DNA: TGTGCCAGCAGTCTCCACGCGCAGGGCTACGAGCAGTACTTC

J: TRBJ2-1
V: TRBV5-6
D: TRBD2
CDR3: CASSPDDSGSFYNEQFF
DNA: TGTGCCAGCAGCCCCGACGATAGCGGGAGTTTCTACAATGAGCAGTTCTTC

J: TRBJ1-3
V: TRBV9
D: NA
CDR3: CASSVELMPAGVLTSGNTIYF
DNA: TGTGCCAGCAGCGTAGAGCTGATGCCGGCAGGGGTCCTAACCTCTGGAAACACCATATATTTT

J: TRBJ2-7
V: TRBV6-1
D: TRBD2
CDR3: CASSEILETGSRAGVYEQYF
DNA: TGTGCCAGCAGTGAAATCTTGGAGACAGGCAGCCGAGCGGGAGTTTACGAGCAGTACTTC

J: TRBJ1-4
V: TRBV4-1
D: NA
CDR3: CASSQPKRGAGEKLFF
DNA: TGCGCCAGCAGCCAGCCTAAGCGGGGGGCGGGTGAAAAACTGTTTTTT

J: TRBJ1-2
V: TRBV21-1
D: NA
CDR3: CASSPPGDLRTGDYGYTF
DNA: TGTGCCAGCAGCCCTCCGGGGGACCTCCGGACAGGGGACTATGGCTACACCTTC

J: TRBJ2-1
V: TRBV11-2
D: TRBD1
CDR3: CASSLRDRADNEQFF
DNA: TGTGCCAGCAGCTTACGGGACAGGGCTGACAATGAGCAGTTCTTC